This TCR beta chain was sequenced in a study of T-cell reconstitution after alpha-beta-depleted transplantation in children. Findings and limits, study-wide: Some patients owed their high day-60 TCRbeta diversity to surviving recipient T cells and thymic progenitors. T-cell counts and diversity at one year following transplant were attributed mainly to newly produced T cells. The study reportedly traced alpha-beta T cells about two months after transplant to several hundred expanded graft clones.

With respect to this clonotype: Its antigen remains unidentified.

Trimming removed 4 bases from V and 6 bases from J, with 16 bases in between. This CDR3 spans 14 amino acids. Germline lookup yields CDR1 MGHRA and CDR2 YSYEKL. The TCRbeta library was prepared with unique molecular identifiers. MiXCR was run by TCRdb on the PCR reads, yielding one entry per CDR3 protein. Of about 900,000 distinct CDR3 sequences listed, about 26% are singletons. This TCR came from a boy younger than two who had a stem cell transplant for SCID, so the T cells may come from the graft donor. The genes are TRBV4-1 and TRBJ2-7, with a possible D match to TRBD2 (6 bases). This sample comprised PBMCs, mostly from graft donor cells, obtained 360 days after TCRalphabeta/CD19-depleted stem cell transplant. The CDR3: CASSRVGGRGEQYF. DNA for the CDR3: TGCGCCAGCAGCCGGGTAGGAGGGCGCGGCGAGCAGTACTTC.